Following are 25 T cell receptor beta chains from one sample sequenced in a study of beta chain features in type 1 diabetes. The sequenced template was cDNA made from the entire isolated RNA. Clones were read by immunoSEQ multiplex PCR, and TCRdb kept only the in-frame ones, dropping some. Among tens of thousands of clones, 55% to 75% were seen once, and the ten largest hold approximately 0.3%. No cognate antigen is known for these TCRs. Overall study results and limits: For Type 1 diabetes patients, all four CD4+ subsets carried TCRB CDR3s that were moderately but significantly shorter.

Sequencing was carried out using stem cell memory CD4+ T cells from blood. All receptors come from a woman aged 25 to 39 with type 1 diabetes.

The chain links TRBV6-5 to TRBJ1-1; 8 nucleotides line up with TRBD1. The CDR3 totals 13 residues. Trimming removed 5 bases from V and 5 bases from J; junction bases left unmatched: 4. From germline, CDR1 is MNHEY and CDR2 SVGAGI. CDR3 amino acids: CASSTGQATEAFF. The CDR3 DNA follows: TGTGCCAGCAGTACGGGACAGGCGACTGAAGCTTTCTTT.

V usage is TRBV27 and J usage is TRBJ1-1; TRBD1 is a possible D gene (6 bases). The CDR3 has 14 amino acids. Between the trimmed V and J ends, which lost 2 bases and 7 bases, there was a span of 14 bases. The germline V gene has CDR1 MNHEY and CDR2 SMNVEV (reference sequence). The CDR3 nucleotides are TGTGCCAGCAGTTTAGTGCACAGGGAGGGTGAAGCTTTCTTT. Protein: CASSLVHREGEAFF.

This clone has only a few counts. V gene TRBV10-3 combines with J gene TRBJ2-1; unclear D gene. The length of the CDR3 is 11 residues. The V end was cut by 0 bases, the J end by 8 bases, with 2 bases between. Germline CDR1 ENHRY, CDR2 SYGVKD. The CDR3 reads CAISESYEQFF. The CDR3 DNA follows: TGTGCCATCAGTGAGTCCTATGAGCAGTTCTTC.

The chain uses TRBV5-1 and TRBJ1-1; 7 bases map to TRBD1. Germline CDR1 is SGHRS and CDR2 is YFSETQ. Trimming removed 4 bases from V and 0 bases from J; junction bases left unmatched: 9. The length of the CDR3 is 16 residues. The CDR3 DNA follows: TGCGCCAGCAGCGCCGGGACAGACTTCATGAACACTGAAGCTTTCTTT. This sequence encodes CASSAGTDFMNTEAFF.

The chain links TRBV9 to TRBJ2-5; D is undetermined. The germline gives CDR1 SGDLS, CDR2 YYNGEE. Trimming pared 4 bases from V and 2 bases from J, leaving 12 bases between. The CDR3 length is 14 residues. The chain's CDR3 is CASSPLGSQETQYF. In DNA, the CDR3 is TGTGCCAGCAGCCCTCTCGGTTCTCAAGAGACCCAGTACTTC.

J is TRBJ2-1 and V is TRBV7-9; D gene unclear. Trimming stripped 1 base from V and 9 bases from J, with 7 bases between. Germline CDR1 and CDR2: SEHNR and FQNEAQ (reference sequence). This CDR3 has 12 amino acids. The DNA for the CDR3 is TGTGCCAGCAGCTTAGTGGAGCCTGAGCAGTTCTTC. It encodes CASSLVEPEQFF. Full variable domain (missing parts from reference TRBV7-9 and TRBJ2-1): DTGVSQNPRHKITKRGQNVTFRCDPISEHNRLYWYRQTLGQGPEFLTYFQNEAQLEKSRLLSDRFSAERPKGSFSTLEIQRTEQGDSAMYLCASSLVEPEQFFGPGTRLTVL.

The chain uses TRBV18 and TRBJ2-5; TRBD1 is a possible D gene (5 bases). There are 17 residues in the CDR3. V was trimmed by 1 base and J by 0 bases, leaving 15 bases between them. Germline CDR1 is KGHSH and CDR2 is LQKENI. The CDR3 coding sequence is TGTGCCAGCTCACCACGTGGGGCCACAGACAACCAAGAGACCCAGTACTTC. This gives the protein CASSPRGATDNQETQYF.

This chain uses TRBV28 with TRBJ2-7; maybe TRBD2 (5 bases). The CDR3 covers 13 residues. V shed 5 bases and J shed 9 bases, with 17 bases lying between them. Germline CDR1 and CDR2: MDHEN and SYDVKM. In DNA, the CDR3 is TGTGCCAGCAGTGAACGGGGTCAAAAGTGGCAGTACTTC. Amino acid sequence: CASSERGQKWQYF.

The CDR3 coding sequence is TGTGCCACCAGCCCTGTCCTGACTACCGAGAACACCGGGGAGCTGTTTTTT. Translated, it gives CATSPVLTTENTGELFF. The V gene is TRBV15, the J gene TRBJ2-2, with a weak D call TRBD2 (5 bases). Trimming shortened V by 5 bases and J by 1 base, and 17 bases separated the two germline ends. The CDR3 sequence is 17 residues long. Germline V gene sequence: CDR1 LNHNV, CDR2 YYDKDF (reference sequence).

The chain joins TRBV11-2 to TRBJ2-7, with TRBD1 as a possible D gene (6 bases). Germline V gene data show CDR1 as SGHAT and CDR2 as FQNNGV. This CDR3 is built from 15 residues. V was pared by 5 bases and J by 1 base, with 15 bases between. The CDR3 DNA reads TGTGCCAGCAGCGCGACCTCGGGACAATCCTACGAGCAGTACTTC. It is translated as CASSATSGQSYEQYF. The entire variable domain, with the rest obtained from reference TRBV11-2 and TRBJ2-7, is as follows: EAGVAQSPRYKIIEKRQSVAFWCNPISGHATLYWYQQILGQGPKLLIQFQNNGVVDDSQLPKDRFSAERLKGVDSTLKIQPAKLEDSAVYLCASSATSGQSYEQYFGPGTRLTVT.

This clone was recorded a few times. Here the CDR3 reads CASSPEQRASDTQYF. For the CDR3, the DNA is TGCGCCAGCAGCCCCGAGCAGCGTGCCTCAGATACGCAGTATTTT. This chain uses TRBV4-1 with TRBJ2-3; no definite D call. The CDR3 extends over 15 amino acids. Germline values: CDR1 MGHRA, CDR2 YSYEKL. Trimming shortened V by 4 bases and J by 4 bases, and 15 bases separated the two germline ends.

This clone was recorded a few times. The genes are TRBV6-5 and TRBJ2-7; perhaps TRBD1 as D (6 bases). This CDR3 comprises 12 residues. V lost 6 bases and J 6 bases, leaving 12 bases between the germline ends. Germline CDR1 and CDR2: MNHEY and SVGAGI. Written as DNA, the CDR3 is TGTGCCAGCAGCCGACAGGATCTCGAGCAGTACTTC. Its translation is CASSRQDLEQYF.

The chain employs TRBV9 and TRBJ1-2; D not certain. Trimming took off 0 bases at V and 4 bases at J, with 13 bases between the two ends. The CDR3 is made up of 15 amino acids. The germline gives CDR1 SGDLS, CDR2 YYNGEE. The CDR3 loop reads CASSVVGSEGYGYTF. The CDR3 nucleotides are TGTGCCAGCAGCGTAGTCGGCTCCGAGGGCTATGGCTACACCTTC.

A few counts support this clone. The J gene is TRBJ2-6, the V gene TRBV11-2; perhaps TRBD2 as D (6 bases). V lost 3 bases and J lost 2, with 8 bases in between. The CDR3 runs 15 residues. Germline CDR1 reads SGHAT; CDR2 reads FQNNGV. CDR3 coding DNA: TGTGCCAGCAGCTTTGGAGGGGCTGGGGCCAACGTCCTGACTTTC. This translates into CASSFGGAGANVLTF.

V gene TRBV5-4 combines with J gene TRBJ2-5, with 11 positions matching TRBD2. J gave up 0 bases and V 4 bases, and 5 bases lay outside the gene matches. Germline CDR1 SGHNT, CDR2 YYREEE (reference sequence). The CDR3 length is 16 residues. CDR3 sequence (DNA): TGTGCCAGCAGCAGAGGGACTAGCGGCTACCAAGAGACCCAGTACTTC. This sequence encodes CASSRGTSGYQETQYF.

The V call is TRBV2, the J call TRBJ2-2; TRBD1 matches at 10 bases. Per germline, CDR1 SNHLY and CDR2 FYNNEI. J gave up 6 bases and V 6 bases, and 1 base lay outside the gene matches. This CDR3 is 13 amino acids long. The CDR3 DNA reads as TGTGCCAGCAGGGACAGGGGGGCCGGGGAGCTGTTTTTT. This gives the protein CASRDRGAGELFF. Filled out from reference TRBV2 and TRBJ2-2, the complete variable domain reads EPEVTQTPSHQVTQMGQEVILRCVPISNHLYFYWYRQILGQKVEFLVSFYNNEISEKSEIFDDQFSVERPDGSNFTLKIRSTKLEDSAMYFCASRDRGAGELFFGEGSRLTVL.

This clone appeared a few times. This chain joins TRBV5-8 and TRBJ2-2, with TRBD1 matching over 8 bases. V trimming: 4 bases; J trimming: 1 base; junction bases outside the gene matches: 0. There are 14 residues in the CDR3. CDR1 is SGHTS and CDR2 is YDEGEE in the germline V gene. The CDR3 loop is CASSGQGNTGELFF. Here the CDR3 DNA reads TGTGCCAGCAGCGGACAGGGGAACACCGGGGAGCTGTTTTTT. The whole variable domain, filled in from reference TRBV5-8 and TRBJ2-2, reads EAGVTQSPTHLIKTRGQQATLRCSPISGHTSVYWYQQALGLGLQFLLWYDEGEERNRGNFPPRFSGRQFPNYSSELNVNALELEDSALYLCASSGQGNTGELFFGEGSRLTVL.

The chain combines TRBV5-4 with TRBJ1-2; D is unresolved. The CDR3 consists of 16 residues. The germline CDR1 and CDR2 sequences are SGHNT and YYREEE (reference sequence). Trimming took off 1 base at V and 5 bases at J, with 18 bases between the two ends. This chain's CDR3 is CASSLSSSGAYYGYTF. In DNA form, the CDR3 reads TGTGCCAGCAGCTTGTCAAGTAGCGGAGCCTATTATGGCTACACCTTC.

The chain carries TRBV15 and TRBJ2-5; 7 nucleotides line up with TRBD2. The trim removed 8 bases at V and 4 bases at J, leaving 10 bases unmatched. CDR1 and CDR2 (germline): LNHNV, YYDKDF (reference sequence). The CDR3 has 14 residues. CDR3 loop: CATERDRGGETQYF. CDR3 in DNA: TGTGCCACCGAGCGGGACCGCGGTGGAGAGACCCAGTACTTC.

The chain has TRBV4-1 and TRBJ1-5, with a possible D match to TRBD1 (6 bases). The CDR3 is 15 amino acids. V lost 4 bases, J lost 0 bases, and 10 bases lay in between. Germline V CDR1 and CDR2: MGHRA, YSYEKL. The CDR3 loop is CASSPGQNSNQPQHF. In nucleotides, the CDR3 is TGCGCCAGCAGCCCCGGACAGAATAGCAATCAGCCCCAGCATTTT.

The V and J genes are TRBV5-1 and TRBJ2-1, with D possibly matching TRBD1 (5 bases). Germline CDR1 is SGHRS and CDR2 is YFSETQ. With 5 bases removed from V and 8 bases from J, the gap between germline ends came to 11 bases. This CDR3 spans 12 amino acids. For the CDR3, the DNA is TGCGCCAGCAGGAGGACAATTGATGAGCAGTTCTTC. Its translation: CASRRTIDEQFF.

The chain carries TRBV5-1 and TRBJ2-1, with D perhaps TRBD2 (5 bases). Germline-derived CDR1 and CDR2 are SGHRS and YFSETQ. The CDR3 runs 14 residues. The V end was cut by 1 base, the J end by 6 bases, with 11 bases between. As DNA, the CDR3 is TGCGCCAGCAGCTTGCGCAGCGGAAGCAATGAGCAGTTCTTC. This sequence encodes CASSLRSGSNEQFF.

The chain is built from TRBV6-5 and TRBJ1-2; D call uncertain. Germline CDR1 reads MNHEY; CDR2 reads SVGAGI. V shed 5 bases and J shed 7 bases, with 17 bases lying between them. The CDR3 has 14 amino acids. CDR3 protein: CASSPFRGAFGYTF. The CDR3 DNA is TGTGCCAGCAGTCCGTTTCGGGGAGCCTTTGGCTACACCTTC.

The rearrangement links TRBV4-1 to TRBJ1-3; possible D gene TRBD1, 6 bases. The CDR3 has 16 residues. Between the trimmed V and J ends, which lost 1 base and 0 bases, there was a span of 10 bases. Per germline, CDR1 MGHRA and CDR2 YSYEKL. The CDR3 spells CASSQVDRISGNTIYF. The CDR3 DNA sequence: TGCGCCAGCAGCCAAGTGGACAGAATCTCTGGAAACACCATATATTTT.

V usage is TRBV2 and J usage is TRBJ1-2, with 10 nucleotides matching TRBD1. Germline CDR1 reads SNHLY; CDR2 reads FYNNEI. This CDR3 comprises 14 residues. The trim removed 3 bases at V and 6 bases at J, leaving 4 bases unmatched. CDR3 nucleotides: TGTGCCAGCAGTGACGGGACAGGGGCAGATGGCTACACCTTC. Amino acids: CASSDGTGADGYTF.